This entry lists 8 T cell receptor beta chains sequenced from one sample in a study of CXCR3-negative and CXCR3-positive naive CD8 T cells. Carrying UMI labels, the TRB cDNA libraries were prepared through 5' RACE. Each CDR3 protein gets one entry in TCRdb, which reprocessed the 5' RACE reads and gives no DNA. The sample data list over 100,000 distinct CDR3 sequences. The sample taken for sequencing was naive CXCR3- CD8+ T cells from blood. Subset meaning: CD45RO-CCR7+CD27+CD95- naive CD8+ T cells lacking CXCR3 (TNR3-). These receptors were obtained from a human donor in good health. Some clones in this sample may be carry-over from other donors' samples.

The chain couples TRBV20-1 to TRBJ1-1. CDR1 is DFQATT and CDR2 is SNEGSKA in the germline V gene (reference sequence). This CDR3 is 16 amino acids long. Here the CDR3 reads CSARDWARGGGTEAFF.

CDR3 in amino acids: CASRDRGVQETQYF. V usage is TRBV6-5 and J usage is TRBJ2-5; TCRdb picks TRBD1, but there is no DNA to check that call. Germline loops: CDR1 MNHEY, CDR2 SVGAGI. This CDR3 has 14 residues.

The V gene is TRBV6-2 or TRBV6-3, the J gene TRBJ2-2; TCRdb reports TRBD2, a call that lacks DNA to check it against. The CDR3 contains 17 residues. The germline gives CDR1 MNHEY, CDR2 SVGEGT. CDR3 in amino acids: CATLLRRGFPDTGELFF.

Here the CDR3 reads CASSGISGGEDTQYF. V is TRBV9 and J is TRBJ2-3; without DNA, the TCRdb call of TRBD2 cannot be checked. The CDR3 runs 15 residues. Germline-derived CDR1 and CDR2 are SGDLS and YYNGEE.

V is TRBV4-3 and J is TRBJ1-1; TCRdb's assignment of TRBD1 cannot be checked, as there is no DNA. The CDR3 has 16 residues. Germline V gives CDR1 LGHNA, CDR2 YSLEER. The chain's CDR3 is CASSQEQGAGNTEAFF.

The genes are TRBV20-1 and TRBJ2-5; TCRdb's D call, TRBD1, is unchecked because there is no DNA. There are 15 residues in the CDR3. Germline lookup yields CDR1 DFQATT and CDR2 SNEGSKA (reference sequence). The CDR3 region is CSAHPVEGDQETQYF.

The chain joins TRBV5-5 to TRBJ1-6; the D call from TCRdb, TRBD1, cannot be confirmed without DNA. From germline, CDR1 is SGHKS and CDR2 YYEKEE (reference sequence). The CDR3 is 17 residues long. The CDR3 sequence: CASSLKAGTGSGSPLHF.

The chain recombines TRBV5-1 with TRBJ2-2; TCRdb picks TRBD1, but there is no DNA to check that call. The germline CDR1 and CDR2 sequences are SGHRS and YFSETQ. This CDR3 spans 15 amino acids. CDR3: CASSYGQGGTGELFF.